Each of the 29 T cell receptor beta chains below was sequenced from the same sample in a study of CD4+ T cells in melanoma. Repertoires were generated with immunoSEQ multiplex PCR, while TCRdb's copy carries only in-frame clones and drops some. The sample comprises 55,000 or so clones, about 70% of which are singletons, and 4.8% rests with the top ten. Sequences were obtained from tumor tissue. All receptors come from a human donor with melanoma.

This clone was detected a few times. V usage is TRBV7-9 and J usage is TRBJ1-5; 12 positions agree with TRBD1. The germline CDR1 and CDR2 sequences are SEHNR and FQNEAQ (reference sequence). The junction had 6 bases not matched to a gene; V was cut back by 0 bases and J by 6 bases. The CDR3 contains 17 residues. The CDR3, as DNA: TGTGCCAGCAGCTTAGCTGGGACAGGGGGCTTATTTCAGCCCCAGCATTTT. It encodes CASSLAGTGGLFQPQHF.

This clone was detected ten times or more. The J gene is TRBJ1-1, the V gene TRBV7-9, with a weak D call TRBD1 (5 bases). Germline V CDR1 and CDR2: SEHNR, FQNEAQ (reference sequence). CDR3 length equals 13 residues. V lost 5 bases to trimming and J lost 4 bases, with 11 bases between them. The DNA of the CDR3 is TGTGCCAGCAGCCTGGAGGGGTTCACTGAAGCTTTCTTT. Protein product: CASSLEGFTEAFF.

This chain connects TRBV6-5 to TRBJ1-1; TRBD1 agrees at 7 bases. Trimming at V came to 3 bases and at J to 0 bases, leaving 7 bases not matched to a gene. Germline V gives CDR1 MNHEY, CDR2 SVGAGI. The CDR3 sequence is 16 residues long. The CDR3, as DNA: TGTGCCAGCAGTTATGGACAGGCCCTAATGAACACTGAAGCTTTCTTT. Its protein product is CASSYGQALMNTEAFF.

A few counts support this clone. The chain combines TRBV13 with TRBJ1-1; D uncertain. Germline loops: CDR1 PRHDT, CDR2 FYEKMQ (reference sequence). This CDR3 contains 14 residues. The V end lost 2 bases, the J end lost 6 bases, and 13 bases lay between the germline ends. CDR3 region: CASSLSQAGAEAFF. DNA for the CDR3: TGTGCCAGCAGCTTATCCCAGGCCGGCGCTGAAGCTTTCTTT.

J is TRBJ1-1 and V is TRBV5-1; 10 positions match TRBD1. In germline, CDR1 is SGHRS, CDR2 YFSETQ. The CDR3 has 14 residues. With V trimmed by 6 bases and J by 3 bases, 5 bases remained unmatched. CDR3 in amino acids: CASTPGQGYTEAFF. CDR3 DNA: TGCGCCAGCACCCCGGGACAGGGGTACACTGAAGCTTTCTTT.

V and J are TRBV19 and TRBJ1-1; 8 bases map to TRBD1. The CDR3 runs 14 residues. The germline V gene has CDR1 LNHDA and CDR2 SQIVND (reference sequence). J lost 1 base, V lost 7 bases, and 5 bases had no gene match. The CDR3 nucleotides read TGTGCCAGTAAGACAGGGGTCTGGAACACTGAAGCTTTCTTT. Its protein is CASKTGVWNTEAFF.

In regard to this clone: A far more abundant clone sits one base away, making this likely a read error. This rearrangement joins TRBV7-2 to TRBJ2-2; no clear D. This CDR3 comprises 12 residues. Trimming took 4 bases from V and 0 from J, leaving 0 bases between them. The germline CDR1 and CDR2 sequences are SGHTA and FQGNSA. CDR3 DNA: TGTGCCAGCAGCTCGAACACCGGGGAGCTGTTTTTT. Its translation is CASSSNTGELFF.

V usage is TRBV28 and J usage is TRBJ1-4, with D unclear. This CDR3 is 14 amino acids long. V lost 11 bases and J lost 0, with 13 bases in between. Germline V gene lookup returns CDR1 MDHEN and CDR2 SYDVKM. Here the CDR3 reads CASGLGATNEKLFF. CDR3 in DNA: TGTGCCTCAGGTCTCGGGGCAACTAATGAAAAACTGTTTTTT.

This clone is judged medium-sized. The CDR3 DNA sequence: TGTGCCAGCAGCCAAGAGGCGGTCGGGACAATGAACACTGAAGCTTTCTTT. This sequence encodes CASSQEAVGTMNTEAFF. The V and J genes are TRBV14 and TRBJ1-1; D is possibly TRBD1 (6 bases). V lost 0 bases and J lost 0, with 14 bases in between. From germline, CDR1 is SGHDN and CDR2 FVKESK. The CDR3 contains 17 residues.

The V gene is TRBV7-2, the J gene TRBJ2-3; 7 bases map to TRBD2. Germline V lookup: CDR1 SGHTA, CDR2 FQGNSA. The CDR3 spans 14 residues. With V trimmed by 2 bases and J by 5 bases, 4 bases remained unmatched. As DNA, the CDR3 is TGTGCCAGCAGCTTAAAAGCGGGGAGAGATACGCAGTATTTT. Encoded protein: CASSLKAGRDTQYF.

The table lists this clone with a count of one. This rearrangement joins TRBV7-8 to TRBJ1-1; 7 bases match TRBD1. V trimming: 5 bases; J trimming: 4 bases; junction bases outside the gene matches: 4. CDR3 length equals 13 residues. Germline V CDR1 and CDR2: SGHVS, FQNEAQ. The CDR3 region is CASSTTGATEAFF. The CDR3, as DNA: TGTGCCAGCAGCACAACAGGGGCCACTGAAGCTTTCTTT.

The chain links TRBV13 to TRBJ1-2; TRBD1 might be the D (5 bases). The CDR3 covers 16 residues. CDR1 is PRHDT and CDR2 is FYEKMQ in the germline V gene (reference sequence). Trimming shortened V by 1 base and J by 8 bases, and 20 bases separated the two germline ends. Here the CDR3 reads CASSLATGTGYGGYTF. The CDR3 region has the DNA TGTGCCAGCAGCTTAGCCACGGGGACCGGCTATGGCGGCTACACCTTC.

The V gene is TRBV27, the J gene TRBJ1-5, with TRBD1 matching over 8 bases. V lost 5 bases and J lost 7; bases outside the gene matches: 7. CDR3 length: 14 amino acids. Germline values: CDR1 MNHEY, CDR2 SMNVEV (reference sequence). CDR3 protein: CASSGDRGGQPQHF. The CDR3 DNA reads TGTGCCAGCAGTGGCGACAGGGGCGGCCAGCCCCAGCATTTT.

CDR3 amino acids: CASSDYKDGTGELFF. CDR3 sequence (DNA): TGTGCCAGCAGCGATTACAAAGACGGCACCGGGGAGCTGTTTTTT. This chain links TRBV11-3 with TRBJ2-2; D remains ambiguous. Trimming left V 5 bases short and J 4 bases short, with 14 bases between. The CDR3 runs to 15 residues. From germline, CDR1 is SGHNT and CDR2 YENEEA.

The chain has TRBV4-1 and TRBJ1-1; no definite D call. The V end was cut by 0 bases, the J end by 6 bases, with 8 bases between. This CDR3 has 13 residues. Germline loops: CDR1 MGHRA, CDR2 YSYEKL. The CDR3 loop reads CASSQEGYPEAFF. CDR3 bases: TGCGCCAGCAGCCAAGAAGGATACCCTGAAGCTTTCTTT.

The chain has TRBV20-1 and TRBJ2-1, with 8 bases identical to TRBD2. This CDR3 has 11 residues. With V trimmed by 6 bases and J by 8 bases, 3 bases remained unmatched. The germline V gene has CDR1 DFQATT and CDR2 SNEGSKA (reference sequence). CDR3 residues: CSAKAGDEQFF. The CDR3 nucleotides are TGCAGTGCAAAAGCGGGGGATGAGCAGTTCTTC.

V and J are TRBV27 and TRBJ1-4; D is unclear. Germline V CDR1 and CDR2: MNHEY, SMNVEV (reference sequence). V dropped 6 bases and J dropped 1 base, with 12 bases sitting between them. The CDR3 runs 15 residues. CDR3 protein: CASSRLDGTNEKLFF. The CDR3 DNA is TGTGCCAGCAGCCGTTTGGACGGAACTAATGAAAAACTGTTTTTT.

This clone has a count of ten or more. The sample carries other DNA sequences with the same CDR3. The chain employs TRBV5-4 and TRBJ1-2; 7 bases agree with TRBD1. This CDR3 region has 14 residues. Unmatched junction bases numbered 4, after V lost 0 bases and J lost 5 bases. Germline V gene data show CDR1 as SGHNT and CDR2 as YYREEE (reference sequence). CDR3 DNA sequence: TGTGCCAGCAGCTTGGGGACAGGTGATTATGGCTACACCTTC. As protein: CASSLGTGDYGYTF.

The J gene is TRBJ1-2, the V gene TRBV7-8; 10 bases match TRBD1. In germline, CDR1 is SGHVS, CDR2 FQNEAQ. The V segment lost 3 bases and the J segment 4 bases; nucleotides outside the gene matches: 8. This CDR3 spans 16 amino acids. CDR3 nucleotide sequence: TGTGCCAGCAGCTTTGAAGAGACAGGGGGCTCCTATGGCTACACCTTC. Translating it yields CASSFEETGGSYGYTF.

The V and J genes are TRBV7-8 and TRBJ1-2, with 8 bases fitting TRBD1. Germline V gives CDR1 SGHVS, CDR2 FQNEAQ. Unmatched junction bases numbered 16, after V lost 10 bases and J lost 0 bases. CDR3 length: 17 amino acids. CDR3: CATSSRTGKRANYGYTF. The CDR3 DNA follows: TGTGCCACCTCATCAAGGACAGGGAAAAGGGCTAACTATGGCTACACCTTC.

The gene calls are TRBV5-1 and TRBJ2-7; 13 nucleotides agree with TRBD2. In germline, CDR1 is SGHRS, CDR2 YFSETQ. The junction had 8 bases not matched to a gene; V was cut back by 4 bases and J by 4 bases. This CDR3 is 16 amino acids long. The CDR3 is CASSTIPTSGGYEQYF. The CDR3 coding sequence is TGCGCCAGCAGCACGATCCCGACTAGCGGGGGGTACGAGCAGTACTTC.

The CDR3 bases are TGTGCCAGCAGGGAGAAGGGACCGGTAAATTCACCCCTCCACTTT. It codes for CASREKGPVNSPLHF. The V call is TRBV6-6, the J call TRBJ1-6; tentative D call: TRBD1 (5 bases). The CDR3 runs 15 residues. Trimming cost V 6 bases and J 7 bases, with 16 bases left between them. Germline V lookup: CDR1 MNHNY, CDR2 SVGAGI (reference sequence).

Many counts were recorded for this clone. The V gene is TRBV30, the J gene TRBJ2-1; D possibly corresponds to TRBD2 (5 bases). The V gene lost 0 bases and the J gene lost 9 bases, with 15 bases spanning the gap. Germline V gene sequence: CDR1 GTSNPN, CDR2 SVGIG (reference sequence). The length of the CDR3 is 14 residues. The CDR3 loop is CAWSVSHRGGEQFF. The CDR3 DNA is TGTGCCTGGAGTGTATCCCACCGCGGAGGTGAGCAGTTCTTC.

This clone has a count of ten or more. The V and J genes are TRBV19 and TRBJ1-4; D call uncertain. CDR1 and CDR2 (germline): LNHDA, SQIVND (reference sequence). The CDR3 is made up of 12 amino acids. Trimming cost V 6 bases and J 13 bases, with 15 bases left between them. This CDR3 reads CASSGVDLRLFF. The CDR3 DNA sequence: TGTGCCAGTAGCGGCGTAGACCTGCGACTGTTTTTT.

The sample holds a few counts of this clone. Here the CDR3 DNA reads TGTGCCTGGAGTGTCGCAGGGGATTTCCGCATGCGGAACACTGAAGCTTTCTTT. Its translation is CAWSVAGDFRMRNTEAFF. The J gene is TRBJ1-1, the V gene TRBV30, with D maybe TRBD1 (6 bases). The CDR3 length is 18 residues. Per the germline V gene, CDR1 is GTSNPN and CDR2 is SVGIG (reference sequence). V was clipped by 0 bases and J by 1 base, with 21 bases between them.

The rearrangement links TRBV27 to TRBJ1-1; TRBD1 aligns across 8 bases. The CDR3 extends over 12 amino acids. CDR1 MNHEY and CDR2 SMNVEV come from the germline V gene (reference sequence). Trimming cost V 3 bases and J 8 bases; bases outside gene matches: 2. This CDR3 reads CASSFTGGEAFF. DNA for the CDR3: TGTGCCAGCAGTTTCACAGGGGGGGAAGCTTTCTTT.

This clone has only a few counts. The chain carries TRBV29-1 and TRBJ2-3; the match to TRBD1 covers 9 bases. This CDR3 spans 15 amino acids. Trimming took 3 bases from V and 0 from J; bases not matched to a gene: 4. Germline V gene lookup returns CDR1 SQVTM and CDR2 ANQGSEA. This CDR3 reads CSVDMGQGSTDTQYF. CDR3 DNA sequence: TGCAGCGTTGATATGGGACAGGGTAGCACAGATACGCAGTATTTT.

V is TRBV5-5 and J is TRBJ1-2, with a weak D call TRBD1 (5 bases). The length of the CDR3 is 14 residues. Germline-derived CDR1 and CDR2 are SGHKS and YYEKEE (reference sequence). V shed 5 bases and J shed 3 bases, with 14 bases lying between them. The DNA of the CDR3 is TGTGCCAGCAGGGAAGGGACCCTTCACTATGGCTACACCTTC. Amino acid sequence: CASREGTLHYGYTF.

This chain joins TRBV2 and TRBJ1-2; the D is unclear. This CDR3 comprises 14 residues. The V gene lost 2 bases and the J gene lost 2 bases, with 9 bases spanning the gap. The germline V gene has CDR1 SNHLY and CDR2 FYNNEI. The CDR3 reads CASSELRTNYGYTF. As DNA, the CDR3 is TGTGCCAGCAGTGAACTCAGAACCAACTATGGCTACACCTTC.